A selection of T cell receptor beta chains follows, all from one sample in a study of shared clonotypes between healthy human individuals. Produced via immunoSEQ multiplex PCR; TCRdb's table is partial and in-frame only. This table holds about 1.1 million clones, roughly 74% found once. Sequencing was performed on memory CD4+ T cells from PBMCs. These receptors came from a man aged 18 to 30 in good health. Some clones in this sample may be carry-over from other donors' samples. CDR3s include the opening cysteine and the closing phenylalanine or tryptophan. A D gene is named only where the DNA matches it firmly. Clone size is given for some rows only: seen once, a few or many times, or a class if the clone is expanded.

few TRBJ1-1 TRBV11-2 . CASSRIGGAEAFF TGTGCCAGCAGCCGGATTGGTGGGGCTGAAGCTTTCTTT
once TRBJ2-2 TRBV18 . CASSPVGTNTGELFF TGTGCCAGCTCACCTGTGGGAACGAACACCGGGGAGCTGTTTTTT
. TRBJ2-7 TRBV2 . CASGAGPRMVGQYF TGTGCCAGCGGGGCGGGGCCCCGTATGGTAGGGCAGTACTTC
. TRBJ2-1 TRBV28 TRBD2 CASSQTSGSVNEQFF TGTGCCAGCAGTCAGACTAGCGGGAGTGTCAATGAGCAGTTCTTC
. TRBJ2-7 TRBV10-3 . CAISEGEVKDEQYF TGTGCCATCAGTGAGGGTGAGGTTAAGGACGAGCAGTACTTC
. TRBJ1-3 TRBV30 . CAWNKQGFTIYF TGTGCCTGGAATAAACAGGGATTCACCATATATTTT
. TRBJ2-5 TRBV28 . CASSLARGETQYF TGTGCCAGCAGTTTAGCCCGGGGGGAGACCCAGTACTTC
. TRBJ1-2 TRBV19 . CASSQAGVDGGYTF TGTGCCAGTAGCCAAGCAGGCGTCGATGGTGGCTACACCTTC
few TRBJ2-5 TRBV29-1 TRBD1 CSVGAGGTQYF TGCAGCGTTGGGGCAGGGGGGACCCAGTACTTC
. TRBJ2-7 TRBV4-1 TRBD1 CASSQSVVRTGNTYEQYF TGCGCCAGCAGCCAATCGGTAGTACGGACAGGGAACACCTACGAGCAGTACTTC
. TRBJ2-7 TRBV5-1 TRBD2 CASSSLAGVGEQYF TGCGCCAGCAGCTCGCTAGCGGGAGTGGGGGAGCAGTACTTC
. TRBJ2-2 TRBV15 . CATSNGFNTGELFF TGTGCCACCAGCAACGGCTTTAACACCGGGGAGCTGTTTTTT
. TRBJ2-5 TRBV5-4 . CASSRTEETQYF TGTGCCAGCAGCCGGACAGAAGAGACCCAGTACTTC
. TRBJ1-2 TRBV15 TRBD1 CATSPMAGGIWGYTF TGTGCCACCAGCCCCATGGCAGGGGGAATTTGGGGCTACACCTTC
. TRBJ1-4 TRBV21-1 . CASSKVRGQDEKLFF TGTGCCAGCAGCAAAGTTCGGGGACAAGATGAAAAACTGTTTTTT
once TRBJ2-7 TRBV9 TRBD2 CASSPSGRGYEQYF TGTGCCAGCAGCCCTAGCGGGAGAGGGTACGAGCAGTACTTC
. TRBJ2-1 TRBV9 . CASSVDIGYNEQFF TGTGCCAGCAGCGTAGACATAGGGTACAATGAGCAGTTCTTC
. TRBJ2-7 TRBV28 TRBD1 CASSSTGIEQYF TGTGCCAGCAGTTCGACAGGGATCGAGCAGTACTTC
. TRBJ2-2 TRBV7-3 . CASSLGSGTGELFF TGTGCCAGCAGTCTAGGGAGCGGGACCGGGGAGCTGTTTTTT
. TRBJ2-5 TRBV30 . CAWSVMTEETQYF TGTGCCTGGAGTGTAATGACAGAAGAGACCCAGTACTTC
few TRBJ1-1 TRBV7-6 . CASSPGTASSGAFF TGTGCCAGCAGCCCGGGGACGGCCAGTTCGGGAGCTTTCTTT
. TRBJ2-7 TRBV29-1 TRBD1 CSVESTGGAEQYF TGCAGCGTTGAATCGACAGGGGGAGCCGAGCAGTACTTC
once TRBJ2-1 TRBV5-1 TRBD2 CASSPREAGVSNEQFF TGCGCCAGCAGCCCCCGGGAAGCGGGAGTTAGTAATGAGCAGTTCTTC
. TRBJ2-5 TRBV28 TRBD1 CASSRDRGETQYF TGTGCCAGCAGTAGGGACAGAGGGGAGACCCAGTACTTC
. TRBJ2-7 TRBV28 TRBD2 CASKEGGADYEQYF TGTGCCAGCAAGGAGGGAGGGGCGGACTACGAGCAGTACTTC
. TRBJ2-1 TRBV7-2 TRBD2 CASSWGLGVDEQFF TGTGCCAGCAGTTGGGGACTAGGGGTCGATGAGCAGTTCTTC